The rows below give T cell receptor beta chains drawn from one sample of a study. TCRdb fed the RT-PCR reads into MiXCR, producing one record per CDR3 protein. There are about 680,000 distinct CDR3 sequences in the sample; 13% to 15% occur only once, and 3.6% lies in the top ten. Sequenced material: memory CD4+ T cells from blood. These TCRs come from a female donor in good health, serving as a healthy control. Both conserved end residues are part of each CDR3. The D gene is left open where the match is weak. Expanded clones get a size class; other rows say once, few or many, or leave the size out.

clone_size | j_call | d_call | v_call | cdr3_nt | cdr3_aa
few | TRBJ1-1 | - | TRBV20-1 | TGCAGTGCTAGAGCGTACACAGGGAATGAAGCTTTCTTT | CSARAYTGNEAFF
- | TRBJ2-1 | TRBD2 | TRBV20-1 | TGCAGTGCGGGGGGACTAGCGGTCTACAATGAGCAGTTCTTC | CSAGGLAVYNEQFF
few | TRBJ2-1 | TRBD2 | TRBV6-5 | TGTGCCAGCACTAAGGGTGGGACTAGCGGGAAGAGTGAGCAGTTCTTC | CASTKGGTSGKSEQFF
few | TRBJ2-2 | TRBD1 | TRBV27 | TGTGCCAGCAGTTTATCGAGGGGGACAGGGGGCTTCACCGGGGAGCTGTTTTTT | CASSLSRGTGGFTGELFF
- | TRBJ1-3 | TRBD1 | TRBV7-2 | TGTGCCAGCAGCTTGAGAAGGACAGGGGAATCTGGAAACACCATATATTTT | CASSLRRTGESGNTIYF
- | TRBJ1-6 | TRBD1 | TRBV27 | TGTGCCAGCAGGAGACAGGGTTATTCACCCCTCCACTTT | CASRRQGYSPLHF
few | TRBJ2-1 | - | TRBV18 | TGTGCCAGCTCACCAGGAGTATCGGAGAATGAGCAGTTCTTC | CASSPGVSENEQFF
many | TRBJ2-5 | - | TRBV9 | TGTGCCAGCAGCGTATTTGGCGGACAAGAGACCCAGTACTTC | CASSVFGGQETQYF
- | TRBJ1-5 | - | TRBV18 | TGTGCCAGCTCACCACAGGAGGGTGTCGATCAGCCCCAGCATTTT | CASSPQEGVDQPQHF
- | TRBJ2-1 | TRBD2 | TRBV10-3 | TGTGCCATCAGTGCTCCCCTAGCGGGACGGGAGCAGTTCTTC | CAISAPLAGREQFF
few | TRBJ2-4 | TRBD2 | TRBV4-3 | TGCGCCAGCAGCTACCGACCGACTAGCGGCTCTTTTATTCAGTACTTC | CASSYRPTSGSFIQYF
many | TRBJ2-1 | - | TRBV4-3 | TGCGCCAGCAGCCAAGAACGGGGAGTCTACAATGAGCAGTTCTTC | CASSQERGVYNEQFF
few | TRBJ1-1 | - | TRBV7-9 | TGTGCCAGCAGCTTAGCGACAGACCCTGAACGATTT | CASSLATDPERF
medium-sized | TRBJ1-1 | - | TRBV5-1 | TGCGCCAGCAGCGCCGGTAACACTGAAGCTTTCTTT | CASSAGNTEAFF
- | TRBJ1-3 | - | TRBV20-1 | TGCAGTGCCTTTAGGGCCTCGCGGAACACCATATATTTT | CSAFRASRNTIYF
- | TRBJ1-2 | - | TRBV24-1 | TGTGCCACCAGTGATTTGAGAGGGGATGGCTACACCTTC | CATSDLRGDGYTF
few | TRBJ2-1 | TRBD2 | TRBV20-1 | TGCAGTGCTGCAGCTAGCGGGAGAAGGAATGAGCAGTTCTTC | CSAAASGRRNEQFF
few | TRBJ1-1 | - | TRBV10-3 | TGTGCCATCAGTGAGTTCGAAACAGGGATCGGGAACACTGAAGCTTTCTTT | CAISEFETGIGNTEAFF
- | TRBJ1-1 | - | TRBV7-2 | TGTGCCAGCAGCTCTGGGGCACGGGGAACTGAAGCTTTCTTT | CASSSGARGTEAFF
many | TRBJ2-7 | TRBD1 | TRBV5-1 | TGCGCCAGCAGCTTGTATCCGGACAGGGGGCGCGAGCAGTACTTC | CASSLYPDRGREQYF
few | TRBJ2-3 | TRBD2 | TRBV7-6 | TGTGCCAGCAGCCCCGGGACTAGCGGGAGGGTAGTGGCGCAGTATTTT | CASSPGTSGRVVAQYF
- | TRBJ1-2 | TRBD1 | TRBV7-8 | TGTGCCAGCAGCTTAGCGGGGACAGGGGTCGGCTACACCTTC | CASSLAGTGVGYTF
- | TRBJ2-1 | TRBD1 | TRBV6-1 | TGTGCCAGCACCGGGACAGGGGTGATCAATGAGCAGTTCTTC | CASTGTGVINEQFF
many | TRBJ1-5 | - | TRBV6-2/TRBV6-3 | TGTGCCAGCAGTTACTCAGGGTCCCAGGGGCCCCAGCATTTT | CASSYSGSQGPQHF
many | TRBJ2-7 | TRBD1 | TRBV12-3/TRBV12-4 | TGTGCCAGCAGTTTCCCTGGACAGGGGGGATACGAGCAGTACTTC | CASSFPGQGGYEQYF
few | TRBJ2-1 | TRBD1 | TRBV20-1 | TGCAGTGCAGCTCAGGGACAGGGGAACAATGAGCAGTTCTTC | CSAAQGQGNNEQFF
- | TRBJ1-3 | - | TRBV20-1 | TGCAGTGCTCCCTCTTTGAACCTAAACACCATATATTTT | CSAPSLNLNTIYF